The 27 T cell receptor beta chains below all came from one sample that was sequenced in a study of OX40 agonist ivuxolimab in advanced cancers. Repertoires were generated with immunoSEQ multiplex PCR, while TCRdb's copy carries only in-frame clones and drops some. The sample lists approximately 87,000 clones, roughly 85% occurring once. Sequenced here: CD4+ or CD8+ T cells sorted from blood, sampled in a trial of the OX40 agonist ivuxolimab. These TCRs come from an adult with an advanced solid tumor such as melanoma, head and neck, liver or kidney cancer.

The V and J genes are TRBV15 and TRBJ2-7; tentative D call: TRBD1 (5 bases). Germline V gene lookup returns CDR1 LNHNV and CDR2 YYDKDF (reference sequence). The CDR3 is 13 amino acids. V dropped 6 bases and J dropped 3 bases, with 12 bases sitting between them. The DNA for the CDR3 is TGTGCCACCAGACAGGACGCCGTCTACGAGCAGTACTTC. This codes for CATRQDAVYEQYF. Full variable domain (remainder filled in from reference TRBV15 and TRBJ2-7): DAMVIQNPRYQVTQFGKPVTLSCSQTLNHNVMYWYQQKSSQAPKLLFHYYDKDFNNEADTPDNFQSRRPNTSFCFLDIRSPGLGDTAMYLCATRQDAVYEQYFGPGTRLTVT.

This clone was observed a single time. The V and J genes are TRBV2 and TRBJ2-3; 8 bases are a match to TRBD1. CDR1 and CDR2 from the germline V gene are SNHLY and FYNNEI. The CDR3 is 13 residues long. V lost 2 bases, J lost 6 bases, and 1 base stayed unmatched. The CDR3 is CASSENRGDTQYF. The CDR3 DNA sequence: TGTGCCAGCAGTGAAAACAGGGGGGATACGCAGTATTTT.

This chain connects TRBV6-4 to TRBJ1-2; possibly TRBD1 for D (5 bases). This CDR3 spans 12 amino acids. V was trimmed by 7 bases and J by 6 bases, leaving 12 bases between them. CDR1 is MRHNA and CDR2 is SNTAGT in the germline V gene. CDR3 region: CASKEQGNGYTF. Here the CDR3 DNA reads TGTGCCAGCAAGGAGCAGGGCAATGGCTACACCTTC.

This chain uses TRBV12-1 with TRBJ2-7; TRBD2 was called by the table and not checked on the DNA. TRBV12-1 is listed as a pseudogene. This CDR3 spans 18 amino acids. The CDR3 region has the DNA TGTGCCAGCAGCCATGGGGTCCTAGCGGGAGGGCCTGAGTACGAGCAGTACTTC. Residues: CASSHGVLAGGPEYEQYF.

The chain carries TRBV9 and TRBJ2-7; no firm D call. Germline-derived CDR1 and CDR2 are SGDLS and YYNGEE. V was shortened by 0 bases and J by 1 base, with 5 bases between the two germline ends. This CDR3 is 13 amino acids long. The CDR3 sequence: CASSVGPSYEQYF. Written as DNA, the CDR3 is TGTGCCAGCAGCGTAGGGCCATCCTACGAGCAGTACTTC.

This rearrangement joins TRBV6-1 to TRBJ1-2; 9 bases match TRBD1. Germline CDR1 is MNHNS and CDR2 is SASEGT. The CDR3 contains 14 residues. Trimming removed 5 bases from V and 8 bases from J; junction bases left unmatched: 9. For the CDR3, the DNA is TGTGCCAGCAGTTTCCGGACAGGGGACATGGGCTACACCTTC. It is translated as CASSFRTGDMGYTF.

This clone was seen only once. V usage is TRBV5-5 and J usage is TRBJ2-1; 9 bases are shared with TRBD1. Per the germline V gene, CDR1 is SGHKS and CDR2 is YYEKEE (reference sequence). This CDR3 is built from 15 residues. V dropped 5 bases and J dropped 1; count of bases not matched to a gene: 4. DNA of the CDR3: TGTGCCAGCAGTACTGACAGGGGGTCCTACAATGAGCAGTTCTTC. Amino acid sequence: CASSTDRGSYNEQFF.

This chain joins TRBV5-6 and TRBJ2-1; D possibly uses TRBD1 or TRBD2 (5 bases each). The germline V gene has CDR1 SGHDT and CDR2 YYEEEE. This CDR3 has 16 amino acids. V was pared by 2 bases and J by 2 bases, with 14 bases between. CDR3 coding DNA: TGTGCCAGCAGCTTAAACGTGGGGGTTACCTACAATGAGCAGTTCTTC. This sequence encodes CASSLNVGVTYNEQFF.

This rearrangement joins TRBV5-1 to TRBJ2-3; perhaps TRBD2 as D (5 bases). This CDR3 is 15 amino acids long. Per the germline V gene, CDR1 is SGHRS and CDR2 is YFSETQ. The V and J ends lost 1 base and 8 bases respectively, with 17 bases between them. The DNA of the CDR3 is TGCGCCAGCAGCTTGACTAGAGATGAGGAAGGTACGCAGTATTTT. This gives the protein CASSLTRDEEGTQYF.

The gene calls are TRBV19 and TRBJ1-5, with unresolved D. The germline V gene has CDR1 LNHDA and CDR2 SQIVND (reference sequence). Trimming took off 4 bases at V and 4 bases at J, with 8 bases between the two ends. The CDR3 sequence is 13 residues long. The DNA of the CDR3 is TGTGCCAGTAGTACCACAGTTAATCAGCCCCAGCATTTT. Its protein is CASSTTVNQPQHF. The complete variable domain, with remaining parts taken from reference TRBV19 and TRBJ1-5, reads DGGITQSPKYLFRKEGQNVTLSCEQNLNHDAMYWYRQDPGQGLRLIYYSQIVNDFQKGDIAEGYSVSREKKESFPLTVTSAQKNPTAFYLCASSTTVNQPQHFGDGTRLSIL.

The chain is built from TRBV6-5 and TRBJ1-3, with a weak D call TRBD1 (5 bases). The CDR3 contains 15 residues. Germline V CDR1 and CDR2: MNHEY, SVGAGI. Trimming shortened V by 7 bases and J by 0 bases, and 13 bases separated the two germline ends. CDR3 residues: CASKYGASSGNTIYF. The CDR3 DNA follows: TGTGCCAGCAAATACGGGGCTTCCTCTGGAAACACCATATATTTT.

The gene calls are TRBV5-1 and TRBJ2-5; 7 nucleotides line up with TRBD1. The CDR3 totals 14 residues. In germline, CDR1 is SGHRS, CDR2 YFSETQ. With V trimmed by 6 bases and J by 1 base, 6 bases remained unmatched. CDR3 loop: CASNRQGAQETQYF. The CDR3 DNA reads TGCGCCAGCAACCGACAGGGCGCCCAAGAGACCCAGTACTTC.

This sequence joins TRBV18 and TRBJ2-1; 7 nucleotides agree with TRBD2. The CDR3 has 18 residues. Germline V lookup: CDR1 KGHSH, CDR2 LQKENI. V was pared by 0 bases and J by 2 bases, with 10 bases of the junction left unmatched. CDR3 amino acids: CASSPPSKAGFAYNEQFF. CDR3 bases: TGTGCCAGCTCACCACCGAGTAAAGCGGGATTCGCCTACAATGAGCAGTTCTTC.

The gene calls are TRBV10-3 and TRBJ2-5; 9 bases match TRBD2. The germline V gene has CDR1 ENHRY and CDR2 SYGVKD. The length of the CDR3 is 14 residues. Unmatched junction bases numbered 1, after V lost 4 bases and J lost 1 base. This CDR3 reads CAISASGIQETQYF. CDR3 nucleotide sequence: TGTGCCATCAGTGCTAGCGGGATCCAAGAGACCCAGTACTTC.

The V gene is TRBV9, the J gene TRBJ2-1; D unclear. The CDR3 extends over 13 amino acids. Trimming left V 2 bases short and J 6 bases short, with 9 bases between. CDR1 is SGDLS, CDR2 YYNGEE, per germline. CDR3 nucleotide sequence: TGTGCCAGCAGCGTGGAAGGCCCCAATGAGCAGTTCTTC. Protein: CASSVEGPNEQFF.

The chain joins TRBV5-5 to TRBJ2-3, with 11 bases matching TRBD1. Germline CDR1 is SGHKS and CDR2 is YYEKEE (reference sequence). V shed 6 bases and J 3 bases; nucleotides not matched to a gene: 3. The CDR3 is 14 residues long. CDR3 loop: CASNRDRGTDTQYF. DNA of the CDR3: TGTGCCAGCAACCGGGACAGGGGGACAGATACGCAGTATTTT.

The chain is built from TRBV28 and TRBJ2-7; a weak D match, TRBD2 (6 bases). The V end lost 8 bases, the J end lost 0 bases, and 17 bases lay between the germline ends. CDR1 and CDR2 from the germline V gene are MDHEN and SYDVKM. The CDR3 is made up of 15 amino acids. The CDR3 sequence: CASDTLGLSSYEQYF. CDR3 nucleotide sequence: TGTGCCAGCGATACCCTGGGACTCAGCTCCTACGAGCAGTACTTC.

This clone occurred a few times. The chain carries TRBV18 and TRBJ2-2; D possibly uses TRBD1 or TRBD2 (6 bases each). The V gene's germline CDR1 is KGHSH and CDR2 LQKENI. Trimming left V 0 bases short and J 1 base short, with 12 bases between. CDR3 length: 17 amino acids. The CDR3 is CASSPPWGAKNTGELFF. CDR3 coding DNA: TGTGCCAGCTCACCACCGTGGGGGGCAAAGAACACCGGGGAGCTGTTTTTT.

This clone was seen only once. This rearrangement joins TRBV30 to TRBJ2-5; tentative D call: TRBD1 (6 bases). V was trimmed by 0 bases and J by 5 bases, leaving 10 bases between them. CDR3 size: 13 residues. Germline CDR1 is GTSNPN and CDR2 is SVGIG (reference sequence). The CDR3 reads CAWSVGGVETQYF. The CDR3 region has the DNA TGTGCCTGGAGTGTAGGGGGAGTGGAGACCCAGTACTTC. Full variable domain (rest looked up from reference TRBV30 and TRBJ2-5): SQTIHQWPATLVQPVGSPLSLECTVEGTSNPNLYWYRQAAGRGLQLLFYSVGIGQISSEVPQNLSASRPQDRQFILSSKKLLLSDSGFYLCAWSVGGVETQYFGPGTRLLVL.

The chain has TRBV6-6 and TRBJ1-5, with D tentatively TRBD1 (5 bases). CDR1 and CDR2 (germline): MNHNY, SVGAGI (reference sequence). The CDR3 is made up of 12 amino acids. Trimming left V 5 bases short and J 7 bases short, with 9 bases between. CDR3 bases: TGTGCCAGCAGTACAAGACAGCAGCCCCAGCATTTT. Encoded protein: CASSTRQQPQHF.

V gene TRBV5-1 combines with J gene TRBJ2-7, with 10 positions matching TRBD1. The germline V gene encodes CDR1 SGHRS and CDR2 YFSETQ. V dropped 0 bases and J dropped 5; count of bases not matched to a gene: 5. CDR3 length equals 15 residues. CDR3 coding DNA: TGCGCCAGCAGCTTGGCCGGGACAGGGGTCCACGAGCAGTACTTC. Residues: CASSLAGTGVHEQYF.

V usage is TRBV2 and J usage is TRBJ2-1; perhaps TRBD2 as D (5 bases). V lost 6 bases to trimming and J lost 16 bases, with 16 bases between them. Germline V gene lookup returns CDR1 SNHLY and CDR2 FYNNEI. This CDR3 has 11 residues. CDR3 residues: CASSQTDREFF. The CDR3 region has the DNA TGTGCCAGCAGCCAGACGGACCGGGAATTCTTC.

The chain is built from TRBV25-1 and TRBJ1-1; D may be TRBD1 (6 bases). CDR3 length equals 13 residues. Trimming removed 3 bases from V and 7 bases from J, with 12 bases in between. Germline-derived CDR1 and CDR2 are MGHDK and SYGVNS. The CDR3 nucleotides read TGTGCCAGCAGTGATGGGGGGCAGTTTGAAGCTTTCTTT. Protein sequence: CASSDGGQFEAFF.

In this sample, this clone turned up a few times. The rearrangement joins TRBV11-2 to TRBJ2-1, with TRBD2 matching over 10 bases. Germline values: CDR1 SGHAT, CDR2 FQNNGV. CDR3 length equals 14 residues. With V trimmed by 3 bases and J by 7 bases, 3 bases remained unmatched. CDR3 sequence reads: CASSFGLADNEQFF. CDR3 sequence (DNA): TGTGCCAGCAGCTTCGGACTAGCGGATAATGAGCAGTTCTTC.

This chain connects TRBV14 to TRBJ2-7; 7 positions agree with TRBD2. Germline V gene sequence: CDR1 SGHDN, CDR2 FVKESK. The junction had 7 bases not matched to a gene; V was cut back by 4 bases and J by 13 bases. The CDR3 has 11 residues. CDR3 in amino acids: CASSRAGATYF. In nucleotides, the CDR3 is TGTGCCAGCAGCCGGGCGGGAGCAACTTACTTC. Combining the CDR3 with reference TRBV14 and TRBJ2-7 gives the whole variable domain EAGVTQFPSHSVIEKGQTVTLRCDPISGHDNLYWYRRVMGKEIKFLLHFVKESKQDESGMPNNRFLAERTGGTYSTLKVQPAELEDSGVYFCASSRAGATYFGPGTRLTVT.

This sequence joins TRBV10-3 and TRBJ2-1; 8 nucleotides agree with TRBD2. CDR1 and CDR2 (germline): ENHRY, SYGVKD. The CDR3 length is 15 residues. With V trimmed by 2 bases and J by 3 bases, 3 bases remained unmatched. CDR3 loop: CAISEKGLDYNEQFF. As DNA, the CDR3 is TGTGCCATCAGTGAGAAGGGACTAGACTACAATGAGCAGTTCTTC.

V gene TRBV11-2 combines with J gene TRBJ2-5; D perhaps matches TRBD2 (6 bases). V gave up 1 base and J gave up 3 bases, with 9 bases separating them. CDR1 and CDR2 (germline): SGHAT, FQNNGV. CDR3 length: 14 residues. The CDR3 DNA follows: TGTGCCAGCAGCTTAGGGCTAGCGAAAGAGACCCAGTACTTC. Protein product: CASSLGLAKETQYF.